This entry concerns a single T cell receptor beta chain. Repertoires were generated with immunoSEQ multiplex PCR, while TCRdb's copy carries only in-frame clones and drops some. The sample has 65,000 to 90,000 clones; roughly four fifths are singletons. The sample belongs to a study of blood T cell repertoires in COVID-19. The V and J ends lost 1 base and 2 bases respectively, with 9 bases between them. Germline CDR1 KGHSH, CDR2 LQKENI. CDR3 size: 14 residues. Sequenced input: peripheral blood. The chain combines TRBV18 with TRBJ2-7, with D uncertain. The receptor was derived from a man between 60 and 70 years old with acute or convalescent COVID-19. CDR3 nucleotides: TGTGCCAGCTCACCACGGTCTGAGGCCTACGAGCAGTACTTC. This codes for CASSPRSEAYEQYF.